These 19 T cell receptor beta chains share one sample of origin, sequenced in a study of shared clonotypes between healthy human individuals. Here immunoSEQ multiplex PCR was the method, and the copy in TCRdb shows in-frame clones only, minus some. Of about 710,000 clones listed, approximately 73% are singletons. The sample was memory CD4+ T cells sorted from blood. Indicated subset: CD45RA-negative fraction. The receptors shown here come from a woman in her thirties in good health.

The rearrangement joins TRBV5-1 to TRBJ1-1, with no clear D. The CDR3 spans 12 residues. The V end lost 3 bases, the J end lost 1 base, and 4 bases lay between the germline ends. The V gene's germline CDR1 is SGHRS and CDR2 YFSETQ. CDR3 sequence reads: CASSWGNTEAFF. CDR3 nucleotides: TGCGCCAGCAGCTGGGGGAACACTGAAGCTTTCTTT. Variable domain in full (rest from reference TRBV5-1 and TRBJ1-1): KAGVTQTPRYLIKTRGQQVTLSCSPISGHRSVSWYQQTPGQGLQFLFEYFSETQRNKGNFPGRFSGRQFSNSRSEMNVSTLELGDSALYLCASSWGNTEAFFGQGTRLTVV.

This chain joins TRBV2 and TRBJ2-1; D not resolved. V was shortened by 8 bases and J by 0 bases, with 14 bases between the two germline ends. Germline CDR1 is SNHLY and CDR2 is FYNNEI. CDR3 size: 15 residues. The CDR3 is CASAKTDTSYNEQFF. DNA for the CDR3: TGTGCCAGCGCGAAAACAGATACCTCCTACAATGAGCAGTTCTTC.

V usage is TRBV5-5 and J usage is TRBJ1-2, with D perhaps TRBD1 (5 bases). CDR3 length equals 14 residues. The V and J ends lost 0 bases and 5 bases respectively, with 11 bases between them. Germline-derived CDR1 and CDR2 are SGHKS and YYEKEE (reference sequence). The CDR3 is CASSLGQGGYGYTF. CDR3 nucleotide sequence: TGTGCCAGCAGCTTGGGGCAGGGAGGATATGGCTACACCTTC.

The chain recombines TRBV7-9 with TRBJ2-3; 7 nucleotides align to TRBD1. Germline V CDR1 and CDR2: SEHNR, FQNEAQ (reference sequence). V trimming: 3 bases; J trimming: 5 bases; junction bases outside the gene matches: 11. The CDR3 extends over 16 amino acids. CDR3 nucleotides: TGTGCCAGCAGCTTCCGTGTTACAGGGGTCGGAGATACGCAGTATTTT. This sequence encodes CASSFRVTGVGDTQYF.

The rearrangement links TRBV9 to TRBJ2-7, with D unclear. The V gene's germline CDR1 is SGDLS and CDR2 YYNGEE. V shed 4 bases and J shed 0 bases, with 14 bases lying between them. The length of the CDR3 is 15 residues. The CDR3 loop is CASSPLVSSSYEQYF. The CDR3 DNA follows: TGTGCCAGCAGCCCTCTAGTGTCTAGCTCCTACGAGCAGTACTTC.

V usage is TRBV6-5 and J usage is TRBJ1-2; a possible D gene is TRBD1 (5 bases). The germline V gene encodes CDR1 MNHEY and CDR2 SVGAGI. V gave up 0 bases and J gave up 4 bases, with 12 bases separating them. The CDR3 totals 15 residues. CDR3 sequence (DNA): TGTGCCAGCAGTTACTCCCCGGGCCAGGGCTATGGCTACACCTTC. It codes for CASSYSPGQGYGYTF.

The CDR3 loop is CASSRGRYEQYF. The CDR3 nucleotides read TGTGCCAGCTCGCGTGGCCGTTACGAGCAGTACTTC. V and J are TRBV18 and TRBJ2-7; D unresolved. Between the trimmed V and J ends, which lost 6 bases and 4 bases, there was a span of 10 bases. Per germline, CDR1 KGHSH and CDR2 LQKENI. The CDR3 has 12 amino acids.

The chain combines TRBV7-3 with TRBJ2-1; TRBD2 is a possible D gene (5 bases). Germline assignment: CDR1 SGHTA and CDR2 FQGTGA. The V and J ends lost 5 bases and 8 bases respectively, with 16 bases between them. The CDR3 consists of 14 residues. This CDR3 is CASSPSSLPDEQFF. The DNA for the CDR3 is TGTGCCAGCAGCCCCTCTAGCCTGCCGGATGAGCAGTTCTTC.

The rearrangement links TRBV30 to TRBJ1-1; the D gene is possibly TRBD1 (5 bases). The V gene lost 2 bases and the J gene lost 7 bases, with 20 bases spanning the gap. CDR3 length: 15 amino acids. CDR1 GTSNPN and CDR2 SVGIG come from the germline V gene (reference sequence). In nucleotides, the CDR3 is TGTGCCTGGAGTACTCACTCCGGGACGGGGGATGAAGCTTTCTTT. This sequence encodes CAWSTHSGTGDEAFF.

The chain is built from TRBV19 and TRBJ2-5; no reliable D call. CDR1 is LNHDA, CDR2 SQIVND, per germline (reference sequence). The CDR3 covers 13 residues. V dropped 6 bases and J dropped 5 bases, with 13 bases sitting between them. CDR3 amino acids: CASSVSTWETQYF. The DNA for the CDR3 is TGTGCCAGTAGCGTATCTACATGGGAGACCCAGTACTTC.

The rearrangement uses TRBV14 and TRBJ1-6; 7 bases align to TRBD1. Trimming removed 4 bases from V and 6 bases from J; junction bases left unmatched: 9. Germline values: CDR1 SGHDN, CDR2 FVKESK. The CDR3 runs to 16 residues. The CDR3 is CASSPMGRGTNSPLHF. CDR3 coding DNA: TGTGCCAGCAGCCCGATGGGCAGGGGGACTAATTCACCCCTCCACTTT. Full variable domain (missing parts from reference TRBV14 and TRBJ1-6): EAGVTQFPSHSVIEKGQTVTLRCDPISGHDNLYWYRRVMGKEIKFLLHFVKESKQDESGMPNNRFLAERTGGTYSTLKVQPAELEDSGVYFCASSPMGRGTNSPLHFGNGTRLTVT.

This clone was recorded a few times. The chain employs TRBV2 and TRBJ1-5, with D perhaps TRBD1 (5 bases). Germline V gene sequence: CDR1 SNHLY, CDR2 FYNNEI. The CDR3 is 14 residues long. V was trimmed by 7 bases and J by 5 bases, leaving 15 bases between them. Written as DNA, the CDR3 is TGTGCCAGCAAAACGGCGGGGGACTATCAGCCCCAGCATTTT. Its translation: CASKTAGDYQPQHF.

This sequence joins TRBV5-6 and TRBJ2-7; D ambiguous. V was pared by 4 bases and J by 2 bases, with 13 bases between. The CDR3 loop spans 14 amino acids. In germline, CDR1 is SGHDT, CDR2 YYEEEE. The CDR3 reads CASSRFDAPYEQYF. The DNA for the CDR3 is TGTGCCAGCAGCCGTTTCGACGCCCCCTACGAGCAGTACTTC.

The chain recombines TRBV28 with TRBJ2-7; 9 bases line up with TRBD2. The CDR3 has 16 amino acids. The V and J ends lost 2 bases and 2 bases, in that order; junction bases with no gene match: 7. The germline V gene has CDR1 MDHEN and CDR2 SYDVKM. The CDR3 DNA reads TGTGCCAGCAGTTTAGACGGCGGGAGGGCCCCCTACGAGCAGTACTTC. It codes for CASSLDGGRAPYEQYF.

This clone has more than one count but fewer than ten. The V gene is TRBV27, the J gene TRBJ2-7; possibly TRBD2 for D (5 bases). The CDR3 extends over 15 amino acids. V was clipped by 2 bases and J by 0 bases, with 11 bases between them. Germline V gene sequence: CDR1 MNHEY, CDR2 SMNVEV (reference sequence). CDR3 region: CASSLKGESSYEQYF. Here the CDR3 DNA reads TGTGCCAGCAGTTTAAAGGGAGAGAGCTCCTACGAGCAGTACTTC.

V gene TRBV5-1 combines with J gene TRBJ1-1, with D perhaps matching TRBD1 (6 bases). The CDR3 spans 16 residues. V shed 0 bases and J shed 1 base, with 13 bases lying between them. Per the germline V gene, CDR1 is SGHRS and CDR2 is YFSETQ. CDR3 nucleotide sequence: TGCGCCAGCAGCTTGGTCCCAGGGGCGACGAACACTGAAGCTTTCTTT. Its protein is CASSLVPGATNTEAFF.

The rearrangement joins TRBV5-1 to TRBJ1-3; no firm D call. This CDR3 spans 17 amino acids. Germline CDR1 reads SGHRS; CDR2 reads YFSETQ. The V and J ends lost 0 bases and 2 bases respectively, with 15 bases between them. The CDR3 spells CASSLVAAGRAGNTIYF. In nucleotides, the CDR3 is TGCGCCAGCAGCTTGGTGGCAGCCGGGCGGGCTGGAAACACCATATATTTT.

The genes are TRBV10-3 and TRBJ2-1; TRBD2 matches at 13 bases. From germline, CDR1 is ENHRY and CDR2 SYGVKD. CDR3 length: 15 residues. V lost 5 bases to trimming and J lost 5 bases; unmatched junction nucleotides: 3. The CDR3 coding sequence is TGTGCCATCAGTTACGGACTAGCGGGAGACAATGAGCAGTTCTTC. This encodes CAISYGLAGDNEQFF.

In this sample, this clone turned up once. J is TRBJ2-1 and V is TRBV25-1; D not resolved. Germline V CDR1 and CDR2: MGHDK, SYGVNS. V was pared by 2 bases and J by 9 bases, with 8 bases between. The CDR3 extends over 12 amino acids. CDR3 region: CASSEQGVEQFF. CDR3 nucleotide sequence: TGTGCCAGCAGTGAACAAGGCGTTGAGCAGTTCTTC. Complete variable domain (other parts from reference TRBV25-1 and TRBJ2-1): EADIYQTPRYLVIGTGKKITLECSQTMGHDKMYWYQQDPGMELHLIHYSYGVNSTEKGDLSSESTVSRIRTEHFPLTLESARPSHTSQYLCASSEQGVEQFFGPGTRLTVL.